The rows below give T cell receptor beta chains drawn from one sample of a study of blood T cell repertoires in COVID-19. Measured with immunoSEQ multiplex PCR; TCRdb has only the in-frame clones, and not every one. The profile shows 200,000 to 250,000 clones, about four fifths of them singletons. What was sequenced was PBMCs or T cells enriched from blood (not recorded which). These receptors all come from a woman aged 40 to 50 who had recovered from COVID-19. The CDR3 runs from the conserved cysteine through the conserved F or W. Fields, in order: V gene, clone size, J gene, D gene, CDR3 DNA, CDR3 protein. A D gene is named only where the DNA matches it firmly. Part of the rows lack a size; the others show once, few, many or a class for expanded clones.

>TRBV24-1|-|TRBJ2-5|TRBD1
TGTGCCACCAGTACAGGGGCCCGGGAGACCCAGTACTTC
CATSTGARETQYF
>TRBV24-1|-|TRBJ1-5|TRBD1
TGTGCCTCCAGACCCGGAGGGGGCGCGTGGCAGCCCCAGCATTTT
CASRPGGGAWQPQHF
>TRBV6-5|few|TRBJ1-2|-
TGTGCCAGCAGTTATTACGGGGACTATGGCTACACCTTC
CASSYYGDYGYTF
>TRBV5-1|-|TRBJ1-1|TRBD1
TGCGCCAGCAGCTTGGGTGACGCAGGGGGCTACACTGAAGCTTTCTTT
CASSLGDAGGYTEAFF
>TRBV29-1|-|TRBJ2-3|TRBD2
TGCAGCGTTTCGACTAGCGGGATTAGGGCAGATACGCAGTATTTT
CSVSTSGIRADTQYF
>TRBV5-1|-|TRBJ2-2|-
TGCGCCAGCAGCTCCACAGGAGGGGAGCTGTTTTTT
CASSSTGGELFF
>TRBV4-3|once|TRBJ1-5|-
TGCGCCAGCAGCCAAGATTTAAGCAATCAGCCCCAGCATTTT
CASSQDLSNQPQHF
>TRBV3-1/TRBV3-2|once|TRBJ1-1|-
TGTGCCAGCAGCCCCCGGCCTCTAGGGGTGAACACTGAAGCTTTCTTT
CASSPRPLGVNTEAFF
>TRBV7-9|-|TRBJ2-1|-
TGTGCCAGCAGCTTTCTTCTCAGAGGTGAGCAGTTCTTC
CASSFLLRGEQFF
>TRBV15|-|TRBJ2-4|TRBD1
TGTGCCACCAGCAGAGGAGGCGGGACAGGAAACATTCAGTACTTC
CATSRGGGTGNIQYF
>TRBV7-9|-|TRBJ2-1|-
TGTGCCAGCAGCTCCTCCGACAGTCCCCCCCCATACAATGAGCAGTTCTTC
CASSSSDSPPPYNEQFF
>TRBV10-3|-|TRBJ2-7|TRBD1
TGTGCCATCAGTGAGGAACAGGGGACCGAGCAGTACTTC
CAISEEQGTEQYF
>TRBV7-8|-|TRBJ2-1|-
TGTGCCAGCAGCTCGCACCTAGCGAGGGAGCAGTTCTTC
CASSSHLAREQFF
>TRBV7-9|-|TRBJ2-2|TRBD2
TGTGCCAGCAGCTTCAGCCGGTCGGGGGGCACCGGGGAGCTGTTTTTT
CASSFSRSGGTGELFF
>TRBV27|-|TRBJ2-7|-
TGTGCCAGCAGTTTGGGGAGGTCCTACGAGCAGTACTTC
CASSLGRSYEQYF